This TCR beta chain was identified during a study of shared clonotypes between healthy human individuals. The ends lost 6 bases at V and 12 bases at J; junction bases unmatched: 10. The V gene's germline CDR1 is KGHSH and CDR2 LQKENI. The CDR3 extends over 13 amino acids. A note on this clone: Its antigen is currently unknown.

At the deep level, the assay was run. Per sorted-subset replicate PCR, input was approximately 200 ng DNA, representing around 28,000 T cell genomes. The table came from immunoSEQ multiplex PCR; TCRdb's copy has only in-frame clones and leaves some out. Seen here are 2,500,000 or so clones, about 90% observed once, and the top ten hold 0.3% to 0.45%. Overall study results and limits: Clonotypes that were shared across a handful of donors made up 4% to 6% of naive CD4 clonotypes. Memory subsets had estimated richness that was generally smaller than that of naive subsets.

The TCR was taken from a man between 18 and 35 years old in good health. Some clones in this sample may be carry-over from other donors' samples. Sequencing input: naive CD4+ T cells from PBMCs. As to subset: CD45RA+ positively selected. This chain joins TRBV18 and TRBJ1-1, with 10 positions matching TRBD1. CDR3 amino acids: CASSPSDRGEPFF. CDR3 coding DNA: TGTGCCAGCTCCCCTTCGGACAGGGGGGAACCTTTCTTT.